This TCR beta chain was identified in a study of PD-L1 blockade in urothelial cancer. CDR1 SGHVS and CDR2 FNYEAQ come from the germline V gene. Trimming took off 5 bases at V and 4 bases at J, with 9 bases between the two ends. The CDR3 loop spans 13 amino acids. Findings and limits, study-wide: A below-median TCR clonality in blood before treatment predicted better survival.

TCRdb's table, derived via immunoSEQ multiplex PCR, lists solely in-frame clones and lacks some. The sample has about 52,000 clones, roughly 77% seen once. With regard to this clone: Its antigen remains unidentified.

The chain couples TRBV7-6 to TRBJ1-5, with D possibly TRBD1 on 5 matching bases. The material sequenced was PBMCs, taken around atezolizumab (anti-PD-L1) treatment. The origin of this receptor is a man in his 70s with urothelial cancer. Here the CDR3 DNA reads TGTGCCAGCAGCACAAACAGGAATCAGCCCCAGCATTTT. Translation: CASSTNRNQPQHF.